The present T cell receptor (beta chain) was sequenced within a study of post-analysis software for immune sequencing data (dated by TCRdb to between 2014 and 2017). Describing the broader study: The recorded disease courses included relapsing-remitting, secondary progressive and progressive-relapsing multiple sclerosis, and some patients had no subtype annotation. The patient repertoires were compared against roughly 12 previously published healthy control repertoires obtained from donors aged 6 to 25 years. A subset of samples was prepared in parallel using single-end sample barcoding, then pooled and co-amplified after Illumina adapter ligation.

The library was produced with PCR. Sequencer: Illumina HiSeq 2500. To reduce PCR and sequencing biases, unique molecular identifiers were incorporated into the TCR beta cDNA libraries. Per 1 to 10 million input T cells, around 500,000 cDNA molecules were obtained, such that each molecule approximated one T cell. The patient libraries were prepared and sequenced with the same protocol used for the earlier healthy control dataset. Samples belonging to the same batch were prepared together, multiplexed and sequenced on a shared HiSeq lane. The authors' analysis ran thus. MIGEC was used to process the raw barcoded reads, and molecular identifier groups with only a single read were discarded before consensus assembly and CDR3 extraction. VDJtools was used for post-analysis of the clonotype tables, with diversity normalized by down-sampling every dataset to the smallest sample size. To correct batch-related cross-sample contamination, repertoire overlap clustering matched CDR3 amino acid sequences but not nucleotide sequences. The public reads were quality trimmed at Q25 with fastp and then assembled into clones with MiXCR by TCRdb, keeping productive beta chains. Every entry covers one CDR3 protein and lists the most common genes and DNA from its rows. What appears here as the V and J calls and clone size reflects TCRdb's work, not the paper's. The sample data list roughly 870,000 distinct CDR3 sequences, and approximately 53% of these were observed just once. The ten top clones hold under 6% of the sample.

Reading the germline V gene gives CDR1 SGHRS and CDR2 YFSETQ. The cysteine opens and the phenylalanine closes a CDR3 of 15 amino acids. This entry keeps only the CDR3 DNA: 45 bases, framed from base 1. TCR beta repertoires were profiled from peripheral blood of under 15 young patients with multiple sclerosis to demonstrate the VDJtools post-analysis software. The multiple sclerosis patients were children and adolescents ranging in age from roughly 6 to 15 years. Results and caveats for the whole study, not just this receptor: Compared with controls, multiple sclerosis patients had significantly lower normalized Chao1 diversity, a finding suggesting substantial peripheral T-cell clonal expansion. Roughly 5 TRBV segments, including TRBV5-6, TRBV5-1 and TRBV20-1, were significantly more frequent in patients than controls. Direct clustering with F measure revealed strong co-clustering of samples prepared in the same batch, which led to a batch-effect correction. The control group was slightly older than the multiple sclerosis patient group.

This clonotype has a handful of counts. Its specific antigen is unknown. A read error may account for a junction end that differs from germline. The clonotype originates from a girl between 10 and 17 years old with multiple sclerosis. This chain joins TRBV5-1 to TRBJ2-7; 13 bases in the junction line up with TRBD2. Sequenced sample: blood. Here the CDR3 is given as CASSPGLAGVGEQYF. The sequence in DNA is TGTGCCAGCAGCCCCGGACTAGCGGGAGTAGGAGAGCAGTACTTC. Reference TRBV5-1 and TRBJ2-7 proteins supply the regions before and after the CDR3; the full variable domain is: KAGVTQTPRYLIKTRGQQVTLSCSPISGHRSVSWYQQTPGQGLQFLFEYFSETQRNKGNFPGRFSGRQFSNSRSEMNVSTLELGDSALYLCASSPGLAGVGEQYFGPGTRLTVT.